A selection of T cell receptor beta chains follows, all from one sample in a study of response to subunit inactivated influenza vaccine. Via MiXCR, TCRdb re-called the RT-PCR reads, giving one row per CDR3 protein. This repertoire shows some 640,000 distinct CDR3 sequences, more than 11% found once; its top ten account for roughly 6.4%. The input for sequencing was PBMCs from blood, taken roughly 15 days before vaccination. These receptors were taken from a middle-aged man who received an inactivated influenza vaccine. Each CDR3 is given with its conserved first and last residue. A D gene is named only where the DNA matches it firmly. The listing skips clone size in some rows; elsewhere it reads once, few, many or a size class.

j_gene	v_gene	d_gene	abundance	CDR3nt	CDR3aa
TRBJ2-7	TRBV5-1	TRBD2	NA	TGCGCCAGCAGCTGGGGCAGCGGGACTAGCGGGAGGGCTATGGAGTACGAGCAGTACTTC	CASSWGSGTSGRAMEYEQYF
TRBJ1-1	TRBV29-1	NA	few	TGCAGCGTTGAGAGCAGATCTGAAGCTTTCTTT	CSVESRSEAFF
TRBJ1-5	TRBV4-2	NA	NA	TGTGCCAGCAGCCAAGTCTCCGGGACGGGTAATCAGCCCCAGCATTTT	CASSQVSGTGNQPQHF
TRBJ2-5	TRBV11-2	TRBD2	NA	TGTGCCAGCAGCCCCCACGGGGGGGGTTTAGAGACCCAGTACTTC	CASSPHGGGLETQYF
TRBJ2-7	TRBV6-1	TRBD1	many	TGTGCCAGCAGTACCGGACAGGGTGGATGGAACGAGCAGTACTTC	CASSTGQGGWNEQYF
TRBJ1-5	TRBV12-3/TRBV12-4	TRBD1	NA	TGTGCCAGCAGTCGAGCCGGGACAGGCCCCAATCAGCCCCAGCATTTT	CASSRAGTGPNQPQHF
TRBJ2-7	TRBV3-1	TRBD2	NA	TGTGCCAGCAGCCAGATCCGACTAGCGGGGCACTACGAGCAGTACTTC	CASSQIRLAGHYEQYF
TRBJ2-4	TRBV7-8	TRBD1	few	TGTGCCAGCAGCATCATAGGGACAGAAAACATTCAGTACTTC	CASSIIGTENIQYF
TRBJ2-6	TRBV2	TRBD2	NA	TGTGCCAGCAGTGGACCGACTAGCGGGGCCAACGTCCTGACTTTC	CASSGPTSGANVLTF
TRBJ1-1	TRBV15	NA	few	TGTGCCACCAGCAGTGAGAGGACAGTGAACACTGAAGCTTTCTTT	CATSSERTVNTEAFF
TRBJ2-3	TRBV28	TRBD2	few	TGTGCCAGCAGTTTAGGCCTCCAGGGACTAGCGGGTATCGTCACAGATACGCAGTATTTT	CASSLGLQGLAGIVTDTQYF
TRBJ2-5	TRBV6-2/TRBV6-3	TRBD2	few	TGTGCCAGCACCAACGGCGGGGGTTTAGGGACCCAGTACTTC	CASTNGGGLGTQYF
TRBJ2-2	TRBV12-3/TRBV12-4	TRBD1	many	TGTGCCAGCAGTTTACAGGGGGCGGGTACCGGGGAGCTGTTTTTT	CASSLQGAGTGELFF
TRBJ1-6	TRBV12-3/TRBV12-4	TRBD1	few	TGTGCCAGCAGTCCCGGGACAGATCATTCACCCCTCCACTTT	CASSPGTDHSPLHF
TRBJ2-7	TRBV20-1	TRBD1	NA	TGCAGTGCCATAGGCACAGGGACAGGCCGCGAGCAGTACTTC	CSAIGTGTGREQYF
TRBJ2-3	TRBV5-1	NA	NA	TGCGCCAGCAGGACTACTTCGGGCTCAGATACGCAGTATTTT	CASRTTSGSDTQYF
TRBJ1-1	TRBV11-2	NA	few	TGTGCCAGCAGCTCCCCTTACCTCCATGGGGGGCGGATCGAAGCTTTCTTT	CASSSPYLHGGRIEAFF
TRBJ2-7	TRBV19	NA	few	TGTGCCAGTAGTTACCGGGACGGGAGTTACGAGCAGTACTTC	CASSYRDGSYEQYF
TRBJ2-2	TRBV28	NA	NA	TGTGCCAGTTTAGGGGGGTCGGACACCGGGGAGCTGTTTTTT	CASLGGSDTGELFF
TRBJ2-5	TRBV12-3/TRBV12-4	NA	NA	TGTGCCAGCAGTTTTGGGCAGCGGTGGGAGACCCAGTACTTC	CASSFGQRWETQYF
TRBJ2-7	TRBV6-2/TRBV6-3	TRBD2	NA	TGTGCCAGCAGTCCCCCGGGACTAGCGGGCAGGGAGCAGTACTTC	CASSPPGLAGREQYF
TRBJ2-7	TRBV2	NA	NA	TGTGCCAGCAGTGAAGCGCGAGCCTACAACTACGAGCAGTACTTC	CASSEARAYNYEQYF
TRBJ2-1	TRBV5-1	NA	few	TGCGCCAGCAGCTCCGTTCCCAGGGGCTCTTACAATGAGCAGTTCTTC	CASSSVPRGSYNEQFF
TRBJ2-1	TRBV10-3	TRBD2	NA	TGTGCCATCAGTGCCGGCGGGGGGACCTACAATGAGCAGTTCTTC	CAISAGGGTYNEQFF
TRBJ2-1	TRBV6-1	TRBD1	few	TGTGCCAGCGGGAGGACAGGGCCCTACAATGAGCAGTTCTTC	CASGRTGPYNEQFF
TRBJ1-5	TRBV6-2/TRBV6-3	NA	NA	TGTGCCAGCAGTTACTCGAGACAGGCCTTCGGGAGCAATCAGCCCCAGCATTTT	CASSYSRQAFGSNQPQHF
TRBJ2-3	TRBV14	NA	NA	TGTGCCAGCAGCCGTAATGATCCCACAGATACGCAGTATTTT	CASSRNDPTDTQYF
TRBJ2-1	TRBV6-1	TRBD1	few	TGTGCCAGCAGGCCCTCCGGGACAGGGAACAATGAGCAGTTCTTC	CASRPSGTGNNEQFF
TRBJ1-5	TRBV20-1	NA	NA	TGCAGTGCTAGAGGTACAGTAGGTAGCCAGCCCCAGCATTTT	CSARGTVGSQPQHF
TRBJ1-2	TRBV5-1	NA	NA	TGCGCCAGCAGCTTCCGGGATTATGGCTACACCTTC	CASSFRDYGYTF
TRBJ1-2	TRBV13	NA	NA	TGTGCCAGCAGCCAACAGGGCGTCGGCTACACCTTC	CASSQQGVGYTF
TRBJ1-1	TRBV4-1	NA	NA	TGCGCCAGCAGCCAAGTTTCAGGGCCGGACACTGAAGCTTTCTTT	CASSQVSGPDTEAFF